This TCR beta chain is from a study of control samples from healthy donors and cancer patients. This table comes from immunoSEQ multiplex PCR, and its TCRdb copy is limited to in-frame clones, with some not included. This sample has about 120,000 clones, with about 90% found just once. With V trimmed by 5 bases and J by 1 base, 3 bases remained unmatched. This CDR3 is built from 15 residues. Germline CDR1 is MNHEY and CDR2 is SMNVEV (reference sequence). The chain recombines TRBV27 with TRBJ2-7; 12 bases fit TRBD2. This TCR came from a woman between 50 and 59 years old in good health. Sequenced sample: blood. The CDR3 nucleotides are TGTGCCAGCAGTCTAACTAGCGGGGGGTCCTACGAGCAGTACTTC. Protein product: CASSLTSGGSYEQYF.